Below, one T cell receptor beta chain is given with its context. cDNA synthesis used the whole RNA isolate, giving expressed TCRB sequences. The table came from immunoSEQ multiplex PCR; TCRdb's copy has only in-frame clones and leaves some out. The sample includes 970,000 or so clones, roughly a sixth of them seen just once. This record belongs to a study of beta chain features in type 1 diabetes. The CDR3 is 12 amino acids. V was clipped by 8 bases and J by 11 bases, with 16 bases between them. The germline gives CDR1 MNHNS, CDR2 SASEGT. A CD45RO/CCR7/CD25/CD127/CD95/CD27 panel sorted naive, central memory, regulatory and stem cell-like memory CD4+ cells.

Sequencing was performed on naive CD4+ T cells from blood. The genes are TRBV6-1 and TRBJ1-5; D gene uncertain. The sequence was collected from a woman under 30 in good health. The CDR3 sequence: CASLDGPVTQHF. CDR3 DNA: TGTGCCAGCCTCGATGGGCCAGTGACCCAGCATTTT.